This is a list of T cell receptor beta chains from one sample in a study of cytomegalovirus exposure and HLA in healthy donors. Assay: immunoSEQ multiplex PCR; the TCRdb copy retains only in-frame clones and omits some. Here the sample spans about 160,000 clones, roughly nine tenths being singletons. The sequenced sample consisted of PBMCs. The receptor source for this set is a woman under 30 in good health and CMV-seropositive. CDR3s include the opening cysteine and the closing phenylalanine or tryptophan. A D gene is named only where the DNA matches it firmly. Size is stated for part of the rows, as once, few or many counts, or as a class when the clone is expanded.

size: .; J: TRBJ2-2; D: .; V: TRBV7-2; DNA: TGTGCCAGCAGCTTAGGGGTTACAGGGACCGGGGAGCTGTTTTTT; CDR3: CASSLGVTGTGELFF
size: .; J: TRBJ2-1; D: TRBD2; V: TRBV19; DNA: TGTGCCAGTAGCCGGACTAGCGGACACTCCTACAATGAGCAGTTCTTC; CDR3: CASSRTSGHSYNEQFF
size: .; J: TRBJ2-3; D: TRBD2; V: TRBV7-9; DNA: TGTGCCAGCAGCCTCGGGACTAGCGGGTTGAAGGGGGATACGCAGTATTTT; CDR3: CASSLGTSGLKGDTQYF
size: .; J: TRBJ1-1; D: TRBD1; V: TRBV18; DNA: TGTGCCAGCTCACCAGGGACAGGTGAAGCTTTCTTT; CDR3: CASSPGTGEAFF
size: .; J: TRBJ1-5; D: .; V: TRBV6-1; DNA: TGTGCCAGCAATGCGGTTGGCAATCAGCCCCAGCATTTT; CDR3: CASNAVGNQPQHF
size: .; J: TRBJ2-1; D: .; V: TRBV4-3; DNA: TGCGCCAGCAGCCAAGCCCCGGATGAGCAGTTCTTC; CDR3: CASSQAPDEQFF
size: .; J: TRBJ2-1; D: TRBD2; V: TRBV4-3; DNA: TGCGCCAGCAGCCAATCAGCGGGAGGGCCCTACAATGAGCAGTTCTTC; CDR3: CASSQSAGGPYNEQFF
size: .; J: TRBJ1-5; D: .; V: TRBV25-1; DNA: TGTGCCAGCAGTGAATCAGGGGTAGGCAATCAGCCCCAGCATTTT; CDR3: CASSESGVGNQPQHF
size: .; J: TRBJ2-1; D: TRBD1; V: TRBV28; DNA: TGTGCCAGCAGGACAGGGGCCAATGAGCAGTTCTTC; CDR3: CASRTGANEQFF
size: .; J: TRBJ2-1; D: .; V: TRBV27; DNA: TGTGCCAGCAGTCCCCCAGACAATGAGCAGTTCTTC; CDR3: CASSPPDNEQFF
size: .; J: TRBJ1-1; D: .; V: TRBV9; DNA: TGTGCCAGCAGCGTTAGGGCAGGGAAGGTGAACACTGAAGCTTTCTTT; CDR3: CASSVRAGKVNTEAFF
size: .; J: TRBJ2-5; D: .; V: TRBV20-1; DNA: TGCAGTGCTAGCGGGAGTGAGACCCAGTACTTC; CDR3: CSASGSETQYF
size: .; J: TRBJ1-4; D: .; V: TRBV27; DNA: TGTGCCAGCAGTTTCGGAGGGGATGAAAAACTGTTTTTT; CDR3: CASSFGGDEKLFF
size: .; J: TRBJ2-7; D: TRBD2; V: TRBV9; DNA: TGTGCCAGCAGCTTGGGACTAGCGGGATCCGGGCGGTACTTC; CDR3: CASSLGLAGSGRYF
size: .; J: TRBJ2-7; D: TRBD2; V: TRBV5-6; DNA: TGTGCCAGCAGCTTGGCTCTAGCGGGAGGGTACGAGCAGTACTTC; CDR3: CASSLALAGGYEQYF
size: .; J: TRBJ2-7; D: .; V: TRBV4-1; DNA: TGCGCCAGCAGCCAAGAGGATAGCGCATCCTACGAGCAGTACTTC; CDR3: CASSQEDSASYEQYF
size: .; J: TRBJ1-2; D: .; V: TRBV27; DNA: TGTGCCAGCAGTTCCCACCAGGCTTTATATGGCTACACCTTC; CDR3: CASSSHQALYGYTF
size: .; J: TRBJ2-1; D: TRBD2; V: TRBV7-9; DNA: TGTGCCAGCAGCTTCACTCGGCCGGGGGGTGAGCAGTTCTTC; CDR3: CASSFTRPGGEQFF
size: .; J: TRBJ1-1; D: TRBD1; V: TRBV11-2; DNA: TGTGCCAGCAGCTTAGTTAGGGGGCTGAGCACTGAAGCTTTCTTT; CDR3: CASSLVRGLSTEAFF
size: .; J: TRBJ2-3; D: TRBD2; V: TRBV7-9; DNA: TGTGCCAGCAGCGCGGGGCTAGCGGGAGGGGATACGCAGTATTTT; CDR3: CASSAGLAGGDTQYF
size: .; J: TRBJ2-7; D: TRBD2; V: TRBV10-3; DNA: TGTGCCATCAGGGGACTACAGGACCCCTACGAGCAGTACTTC; CDR3: CAIRGLQDPYEQYF
size: few; J: TRBJ2-7; D: .; V: TRBV18; DNA: TGTGCCAGCTCCCAAGGAGCGGGTCCCTCCTACGAGCAGTACTTC; CDR3: CASSQGAGPSYEQYF